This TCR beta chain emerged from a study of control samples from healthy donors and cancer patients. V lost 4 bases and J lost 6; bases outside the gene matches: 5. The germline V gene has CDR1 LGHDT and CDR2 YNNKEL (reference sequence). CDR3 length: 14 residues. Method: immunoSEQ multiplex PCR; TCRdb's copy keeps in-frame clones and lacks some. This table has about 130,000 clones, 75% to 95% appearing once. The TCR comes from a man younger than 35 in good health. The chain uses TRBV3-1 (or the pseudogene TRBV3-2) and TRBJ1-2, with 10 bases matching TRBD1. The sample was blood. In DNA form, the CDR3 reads TGTGCCAGCAGCCGTTTGGACAGGGGGGATGGCTACACCTTC. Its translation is CASSRLDRGDGYTF.